These 27 T cell receptor beta chains originate from one sample sequenced in a study of T cells in Graves' hyperthyroidism and ophthalmopathy. Amplification targeted TCR beta CDR3 regions from RNA transcripts. HTBI primers were employed in a first-round RT-PCR of the TCR CDR3. TCRdb reanalysed the multiplex PCR reads using MiXCR and keeps one entry per CDR3 protein. The profile shows around 620,000 distinct CDR3 sequences, 12% to 15% of them singletons. The sequencing sample was made of blood. The receptors shown here come from a woman aged 18-35 years with Graves' ophthalmopathy.

The chain is built from TRBV10-3 and TRBJ1-3, with a weak D call TRBD1 (6 bases). V was pared by 7 bases and J by 8 bases, with 9 bases between. Looked up from germline, CDR1 is ENHRY and CDR2 is SYGVKD. The CDR3 spans 11 residues. The CDR3 protein is CAIKEGDTIYF. CDR3 coding DNA: TGTGCCATCAAGGAGGGGGACACCATATATTTT.

This clonotype was counted at least ten times. In DNA form, the CDR3 reads TGTGCCAGCAGCTCTCCCGGGACCGTCGCGGGAGGTGCCTACAATGAGCAGTTCTTC. This sequence encodes CASSSPGTVAGGAYNEQFF. The chain carries TRBV11-3 and TRBJ2-1, with 8 positions matching TRBD2. Germline-derived CDR1 and CDR2 are SGHNT and YENEEA. The CDR3 runs to 19 residues. The trim removed 4 bases at V and 2 bases at J, leaving 16 bases unmatched.

This clonotype has at least ten counts. This chain joins TRBV7-9 and TRBJ2-7; tentative D call: TRBD2 (5 bases). Germline lookup yields CDR1 SEHNR and CDR2 FQNEAQ (reference sequence). The CDR3 is 14 amino acids. V dropped 6 bases and J dropped 3 bases, with 15 bases sitting between them. The CDR3 nucleotides are TGTGCCAGCAGTAGCGAGGGTGGAAGCTACGAGCAGTACTTC. This codes for CASSSEGGSYEQYF.

V gene TRBV29-1 combines with J gene TRBJ1-1; 9 bases are a match to TRBD1. The CDR3 spans 15 residues. From germline, CDR1 is SQVTM and CDR2 ANQGSEA. Trimming at V came to 1 base and at J to 5 bases, leaving 8 bases not matched to a gene. The DNA for the CDR3 is TGCAGCGTTGAAGGAGGGGGACAGGGTCGGACTGAAGCTTTCTTT. Residues: CSVEGGGQGRTEAFF.

This clonotype was detected a few times. The chain is built from TRBV5-5 and TRBJ1-2; TRBD1 is a possible D gene (6 bases). V was pared by 0 bases and J by 2 bases, with 11 bases between. This CDR3 spans 15 amino acids. Looked up from germline, CDR1 is SGHKS and CDR2 is YYEKEE (reference sequence). CDR3 protein: CASSLAGGENYGYTF. The CDR3 DNA reads TGTGCCAGCAGCTTGGCGGGGGGCGAGAACTATGGCTACACCTTC. The variable domain in full, completed from reference TRBV5-5 and TRBJ1-2, reads DAGVTQSPTHLIKTRGQQVTLRCSPISGHKSVSWYQQVLGQGPQFIFQYYEKEERGRGNFPDRFSARQFPNYSSELNVNALLLGDSALYLCASSLAGGENYGYTFGSGTRLTVV.

This clonotype occurred many times. This chain's CDR3 is CASSLREAGGQETQYF. The CDR3, as DNA: TGTGCCAGCAGTTTACGAGAAGCGGGAGGACAAGAGACCCAGTACTTC. The chain links TRBV27 to TRBJ2-5; 9 bases match TRBD2. The trim removed 2 bases at V and 2 bases at J, leaving 6 bases unmatched. The CDR3 consists of 16 residues. Germline CDR1 is MNHEY and CDR2 is SMNVEV (reference sequence).

This clonotype was observed many times. The chain couples TRBV6-5 to TRBJ2-6, with D perhaps TRBD2 (5 bases). The CDR3 covers 16 residues. Germline V gene data show CDR1 as MNHEY and CDR2 as SVGAGI. Between the trimmed V and J ends, which lost 0 bases and 4 bases, there was a span of 10 bases. CDR3 loop: CASSYSAASGANVLTF. In DNA, the CDR3 is TGTGCCAGCAGTTACTCAGCGGCATCCGGGGCCAACGTCCTGACTTTC.

This clonotype was seen just once. V is TRBV29-1 and J is TRBJ2-7, with D possibly TRBD2 on 5 matching bases. Germline V gene sequence: CDR1 SQVTM, CDR2 ANQGSEA. The CDR3 consists of 13 residues. The V and J ends lost 4 bases and 9 bases respectively, with 19 bases between them. In DNA form, the CDR3 reads TGCAGCGTTGGCCCGCCCTTTCCCGGGGTGCAGTACTTC. Amino acids: CSVGPPFPGVQYF.

The genes are TRBV19 and TRBJ1-2; the D gene is possibly TRBD1 (5 bases). V shed 3 bases and J shed 2 bases, with 10 bases lying between them. This CDR3 region has 14 residues. The germline gives CDR1 LNHDA, CDR2 SQIVND (reference sequence). The CDR3 DNA sequence: TGTGCCAGTAGTATCAGTAAGGGGAACTATGGCTACACCTTC. Its translation is CASSISKGNYGYTF.

Worth noting for this clonotype: At one of its ends the junction is not consistent with the germline gene, which may arise from a read error. V is TRBV27 and J is TRBJ1-1; TRBD1 is a possible D gene (5 bases). CDR3 length: 12 residues. Germline CDR1 MNHEY, CDR2 SMNVEV (reference sequence). The CDR3 loop reads CASSLFPGRLLF. Written as DNA, the CDR3 is TGTGCCAGCAGTTTATTCCCAGGGAGGTTGCTCTTT.

This clonotype turned up a few times. The chain employs TRBV29-1 and TRBJ2-3; D is uncertain. The CDR3 extends over 12 amino acids. V was pared by 4 bases and J by 6 bases, with 11 bases between. In germline, CDR1 is SQVTM, CDR2 ANQGSEA. CDR3 amino acids: CSVGSGLDTQYF. The CDR3 DNA reads TGCAGCGTTGGTTCTGGGCTCGATACGCAGTATTTT.

This clonotype was counted ten times or more. The genes are TRBV20-1 and TRBJ2-1, with 11 bases identical to TRBD2. The germline V gene encodes CDR1 DFQATT and CDR2 SNEGSKA (reference sequence). The J segment lost 6 bases and the V segment lost 1 base, leaving 8 bases of the junction unmatched. The CDR3 is made up of 16 amino acids. CDR3 sequence: CSARAAQTSGINEQFF. The CDR3 DNA reads TGCAGTGCTAGAGCCGCCCAGACTAGCGGGATCAATGAGCAGTTCTTC.

The chain is built from TRBV11-2 and TRBJ2-5; D gene ambiguous. Per the germline V gene, CDR1 is SGHAT and CDR2 is FQNNGV. V shed 0 bases and J shed 5 bases, with 13 bases lying between them. The CDR3 extends over 15 amino acids. The CDR3, as DNA: TGTGCCAGCAGCTTAGATCCCGTAATGGCGGAGACCCAGTACTTC. It codes for CASSLDPVMAETQYF.

The sample holds many counts of this clonotype. The V and J genes are TRBV20-1 and TRBJ2-1, with TRBD2 matching 7 bases. J lost 7 bases, V lost 1 base, and 13 bases had no gene match. Germline loops: CDR1 DFQATT, CDR2 SNEGSKA (reference sequence). The CDR3 has 16 amino acids. For the CDR3, the DNA is TGCAGTGCTAGAGCCGTAACTCGCGGGAGTTTGAATGAGCAGTTCTTC. Protein sequence: CSARAVTRGSLNEQFF.

There are a few counts of this clonotype. The chain combines TRBV24-1 with TRBJ1-5; no definite D call. Looked up from germline, CDR1 is KGHDR and CDR2 is SFDVKD. With 3 bases removed from V and 3 bases from J, the gap between germline ends came to 5 bases. This CDR3 has 13 residues. In nucleotides, the CDR3 is TGTGCCACCAGTGATGGTCTCAATCAGCCCCAGCATTTT. Its protein is CATSDGLNQPQHF.

There are many counts of this clonotype. This CDR3 reads CASSLESAGDANTGELFF. The CDR3 bases are TGTGCCAGCAGCTTAGAGTCCGCCGGCGACGCGAACACCGGGGAGCTGTTTTTT. The chain is built from TRBV7-6 and TRBJ2-2; no clear D. The germline V gene has CDR1 SGHVS and CDR2 FNYEAQ. V was trimmed by 1 base and J by 0 bases, leaving 15 bases between them. CDR3 length: 18 amino acids.

This clonotype was observed at least ten times. The chain carries TRBV7-9 and TRBJ1-4; TRBD1 matches 10 bases. Germline CDR1 and CDR2: SEHNR and FQNEAQ (reference sequence). J gave up 6 bases and V 4 bases, and 2 bases lay outside the gene matches. The CDR3 totals 14 residues. The CDR3 DNA sequence: TGTGCCAGCAGCTCGACAGGGGGCGATGAAAAACTGTTTTTT. Its protein is CASSSTGGDEKLFF.

This clonotype has ten or more counts. The CDR3 region is CASSPLAGVDTQYF. DNA of the CDR3: TGTGCCAGCAGTCCACTAGCGGGAGTAGATACGCAGTATTTT. The chain employs TRBV28 and TRBJ2-3; 11 nucleotides align to TRBD2. J gave up 5 bases and V 5 bases, and 3 bases lay outside the gene matches. The length of the CDR3 is 14 residues. Germline CDR1 MDHEN, CDR2 SYDVKM.

This clonotype was observed a handful of times. This sequence joins TRBV14 and TRBJ2-1; 7 bases agree with TRBD2. Per germline, CDR1 SGHDN and CDR2 FVKESK. The V and J ends lost 1 base and 4 bases, in that order; junction bases with no gene match: 7. This CDR3 has 16 amino acids. The CDR3 DNA follows: TGTGCCAGCAGCCAAGTAGGCCTAGCGGTGTACAATGAGCAGTTCTTC. It codes for CASSQVGLAVYNEQFF. The full variable domain, rest sourced from reference TRBV14 and TRBJ2-1, is EAGVTQFPSHSVIEKGQTVTLRCDPISGHDNLYWYRRVMGKEIKFLLHFVKESKQDESGMPNNRFLAERTGGTYSTLKVQPAELEDSGVYFCASSQVGLAVYNEQFFGPGTRLTVL.

This clonotype was detected many times. CDR3 coding DNA: TGTGCCACCTCCCCGTGGGGATCGTCCAATGAGCAGTTCTTC. Translated: CATSPWGSSNEQFF. The J gene is TRBJ2-1, the V gene TRBV24-1; no reliable D call. V lost 9 bases and J 6 bases, leaving 17 bases between the germline ends. Germline CDR1 reads KGHDR; CDR2 reads SFDVKD. CDR3 length: 14 amino acids.

This clonotype was counted ten times or more. This chain links TRBV7-9 with TRBJ2-1, with 7 bases aligning to TRBD2. Germline V gene sequence: CDR1 SEHNR, CDR2 FQNEAQ (reference sequence). CDR3 length: 15 residues. Unmatched junction bases numbered 7, after V lost 2 bases and J lost 6 bases. The CDR3: CASSLREAPGNEQFF. In DNA form, the CDR3 reads TGTGCCAGCAGCTTACGGGAGGCCCCTGGCAATGAGCAGTTCTTC.

The sample holds many counts of this clonotype. The J gene is TRBJ2-6, the V gene TRBV14, with a possible D match to TRBD1 (6 bases). V was trimmed by 4 bases and J by 0 bases, leaving 28 bases between them. Germline V gene lookup returns CDR1 SGHDN and CDR2 FVKESK. This CDR3 is built from 22 residues. The CDR3 protein is CASSRLGRDRTFFTSGANVLTF. Here the CDR3 DNA reads TGTGCCAGCAGCCGGCTAGGGAGAGACAGGACCTTTTTTACCTCTGGGGCCAACGTCCTGACTTTC.

This chain uses TRBV20-1 with TRBJ2-7; 7 bases are shared with TRBD1. The germline gives CDR1 DFQATT, CDR2 SNEGSKA (reference sequence). This CDR3 comprises 14 residues. Trimming removed 3 bases from V and 2 bases from J; junction bases left unmatched: 7. The chain's CDR3 is CSARVMGQTYEQYF. The CDR3, as DNA: TGCAGTGCTAGGGTAATGGGACAGACCTACGAGCAGTACTTC.

The chain is built from TRBV6-1 and TRBJ2-7; D gene unclear. The CDR3 totals 14 residues. From germline, CDR1 is MNHNS and CDR2 SASEGT. V was clipped by 1 base and J by 3 bases, with 10 bases between them. The CDR3 bases are TGTGCCAGCAGTGAAGTCCGGGTTCTCTACGAGCAGTACTTC. Translated, it gives CASSEVRVLYEQYF.

This clonotype was counted many times. This sequence joins TRBV27 and TRBJ1-5, with D unclear. The germline V gene has CDR1 MNHEY and CDR2 SMNVEV (reference sequence). V was cut by 4 bases and J by 3 bases, with 10 bases left in between. The CDR3 totals 14 residues. CDR3 coding DNA: TGTGCCAGCAGTTACGGGATTCCCAATCAGCCCCAGCATTTT. This gives the protein CASSYGIPNQPQHF.

In its sample, this clonotype was seen many times. The gene calls are TRBV11-2 and TRBJ2-1; 9 bases are a match to TRBD1. The CDR3 has 16 amino acids. V lost 4 bases and J lost 3; bases outside the gene matches: 7. Germline lookup yields CDR1 SGHAT and CDR2 FQNNGV. CDR3 DNA sequence: TGTGCCAGCAGCTCTCCGGGACAGGGTTACTACAATGAGCAGTTCTTC. Encoded protein: CASSSPGQGYYNEQFF.

This clonotype was counted at least ten times. This chain links TRBV7-3 with TRBJ2-3, with 11 bases fitting TRBD1. J gave up 6 bases and V 3 bases, and 5 bases lay outside the gene matches. Germline V CDR1 and CDR2: SGHTA, FQGTGA. The CDR3 spans 15 residues. The CDR3 region has the DNA TGTGCCAGCAGCTTGGTAGGACAGGGGGCTGATACGCAGTATTTT. Protein: CASSLVGQGADTQYF. The whole variable domain, remainder taken from reference TRBV7-3 and TRBJ2-3, is GAGVSQTPSNKVTEKGKYVELRCDPISGHTALYWYRQSLGQGPEFLIYFQGTGAADDSGLPNDRFFAVRPEGSVSTLKIQRTERGDSAVYLCASSLVGQGADTQYFGPGTRLTVL.